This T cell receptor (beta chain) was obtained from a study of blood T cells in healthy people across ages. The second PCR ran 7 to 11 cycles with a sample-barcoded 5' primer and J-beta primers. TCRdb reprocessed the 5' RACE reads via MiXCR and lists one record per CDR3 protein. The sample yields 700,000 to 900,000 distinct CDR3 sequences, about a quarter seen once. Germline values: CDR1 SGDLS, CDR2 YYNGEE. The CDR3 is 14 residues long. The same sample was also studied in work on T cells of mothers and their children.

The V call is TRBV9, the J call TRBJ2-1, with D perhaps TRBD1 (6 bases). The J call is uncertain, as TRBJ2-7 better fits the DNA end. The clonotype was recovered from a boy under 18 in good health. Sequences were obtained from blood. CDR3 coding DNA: TGTGCCAGCAGCGTACTGGACAGACCCTACGAGCAGTACTTC. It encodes CASSVLDRPYEQYF.